The clone carrying this T cell receptor beta chain came up a few times. The antigen remains undetermined. Trimming cost V 5 bases and J 10 bases, with 15 bases left between them. Germline V gives CDR1 SEHNR, CDR2 FQNEAQ (reference sequence). The CDR3 runs to 13 residues. TCR beta CDR3 region amplification was performed from RNA transcripts. HTBI primers drove first-round RT-PCR of the TCR CDR3. Using its own MiXCR run on the multiplex PCR reads, TCRdb lists one record per CDR3 protein. Among 600,000 to 700,000 distinct CDR3 sequences listed, roughly 14% were seen once. Exclusion of a patient resulted from uncontrolled infection, other autoimmune disease, pregnancy or lactation. Fresh peripheral blood, roughly 9.3 ml, was the source of the PBMCs. This sample stems from a study of T cells in Graves' hyperthyroidism and ophthalmopathy. General study findings and limits: Ophthalmopathy onset followed model prediction by a median about 6.5 months.

The sequence was obtained from a woman aged 35 to 49 with Graves' ophthalmopathy. Sequencing was done on a sample of blood. V and J are TRBV7-9 and TRBJ1-5; weak D call: TRBD1 (5 bases). The chain's CDR3 is CASSPEAGSPQHF. The DNA of the CDR3 is TGTGCCAGCAGCCCCGAAGCAGGGAGCCCCCAGCATTTT.